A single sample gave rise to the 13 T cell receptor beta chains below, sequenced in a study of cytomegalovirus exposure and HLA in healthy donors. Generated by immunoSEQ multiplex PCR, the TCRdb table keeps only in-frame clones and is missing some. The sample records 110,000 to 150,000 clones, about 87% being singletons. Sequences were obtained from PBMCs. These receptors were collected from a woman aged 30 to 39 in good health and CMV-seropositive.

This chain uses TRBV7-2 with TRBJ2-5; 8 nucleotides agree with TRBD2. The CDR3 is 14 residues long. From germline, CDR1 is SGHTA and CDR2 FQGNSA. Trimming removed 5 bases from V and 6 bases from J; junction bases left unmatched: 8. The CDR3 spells CASSPGGAVKTQYF. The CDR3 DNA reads TGTGCCAGCAGCCCCGGGGGGGCGGTAAAGACCCAGTACTTC.

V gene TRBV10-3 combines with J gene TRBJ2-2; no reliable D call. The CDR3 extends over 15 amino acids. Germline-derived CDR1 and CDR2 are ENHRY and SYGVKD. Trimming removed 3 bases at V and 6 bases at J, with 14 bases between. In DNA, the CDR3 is TGTGCCATCAGTGACCCTGAGCAACTCGCCGGGGAGCTGTTTTTT. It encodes CAISDPEQLAGELFF.

CDR3 nucleotide sequence: TGTGCCAGCAGCCCCGCCGGGACAGGGGGTTACGAGCAGTACTTC. As protein: CASSPAGTGGYEQYF. The V and J genes are TRBV28 and TRBJ2-7; TRBD1 matches 11 bases. With V trimmed by 6 bases and J by 4 bases, 8 bases remained unmatched. Germline loops: CDR1 MDHEN, CDR2 SYDVKM. The CDR3 loop spans 15 amino acids.

The CDR3 loop is CASSEGTSYNEQFF. CDR3 in DNA: TGTGCCAGCAGTGAAGGGACTAGTTACAATGAGCAGTTCTTC. The chain uses TRBV25-1 and TRBJ2-1; 8 bases are a match to TRBD2. After removal of 2 bases from V and 4 bases from J, the junction contained 1 base not matched to a gene. The CDR3 runs 14 residues. In germline, CDR1 is MGHDK, CDR2 SYGVNS.

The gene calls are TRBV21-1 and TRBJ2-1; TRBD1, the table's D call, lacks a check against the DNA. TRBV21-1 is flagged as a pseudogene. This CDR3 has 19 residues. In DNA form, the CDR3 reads TGTGCCAGCAGCGCCCACTGTCCAACAGGGGACAATAGAGACAATGAGCAGTTCTTC. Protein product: CASSAHCPTGDNRDNEQFF.

CDR3 loop: CASSLDTLSYEQYF. The CDR3 DNA is TGTGCCAGCAGCTTAGACACACTAAGTTACGAGCAGTACTTC. This sequence joins TRBV11-2 and TRBJ2-7; D is unresolved. The V end was cut by 0 bases, the J end by 4 bases, with 10 bases between. The germline V gene encodes CDR1 SGHAT and CDR2 FQNNGV. This CDR3 comprises 14 residues.

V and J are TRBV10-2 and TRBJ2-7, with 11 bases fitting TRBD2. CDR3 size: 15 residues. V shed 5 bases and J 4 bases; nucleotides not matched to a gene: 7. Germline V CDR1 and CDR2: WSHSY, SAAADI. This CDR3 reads CASSSTGTSGYEQYF. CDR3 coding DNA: TGCGCCAGCAGTTCCACCGGGACTAGCGGTTACGAGCAGTACTTC.

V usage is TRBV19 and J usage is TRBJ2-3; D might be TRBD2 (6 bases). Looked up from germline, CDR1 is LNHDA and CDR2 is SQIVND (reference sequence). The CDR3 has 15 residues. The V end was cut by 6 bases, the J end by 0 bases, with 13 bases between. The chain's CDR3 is CASSRDSTSTDTQYF. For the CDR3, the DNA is TGTGCCAGTAGCCGGGACTCAACTAGCACAGATACGCAGTATTTT.

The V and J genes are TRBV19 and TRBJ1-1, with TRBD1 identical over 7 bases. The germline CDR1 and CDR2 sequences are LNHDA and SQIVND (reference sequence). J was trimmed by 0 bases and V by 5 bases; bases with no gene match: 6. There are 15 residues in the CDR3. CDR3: CASSSDRVMNTEAFF. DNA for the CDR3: TGTGCCAGTAGTTCCGACAGGGTTATGAACACTGAAGCTTTCTTT.

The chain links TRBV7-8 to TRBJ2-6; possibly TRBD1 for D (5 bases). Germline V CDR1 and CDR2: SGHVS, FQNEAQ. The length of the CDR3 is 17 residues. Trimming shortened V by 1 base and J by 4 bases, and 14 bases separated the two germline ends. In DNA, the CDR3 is TGTGCCAGCAGCTTAGTAGGGCAGGGAACCGGGGCCAACGTCCTGACTTTC. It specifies CASSLVGQGTGANVLTF.

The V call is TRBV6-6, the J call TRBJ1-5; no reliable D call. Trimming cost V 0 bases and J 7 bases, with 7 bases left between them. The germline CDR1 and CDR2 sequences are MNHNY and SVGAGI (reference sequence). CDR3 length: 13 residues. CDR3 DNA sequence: TGTGCCAGCAGTTACTCATCGGTGCAGCCCCAGCATTTT. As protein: CASSYSSVQPQHF.

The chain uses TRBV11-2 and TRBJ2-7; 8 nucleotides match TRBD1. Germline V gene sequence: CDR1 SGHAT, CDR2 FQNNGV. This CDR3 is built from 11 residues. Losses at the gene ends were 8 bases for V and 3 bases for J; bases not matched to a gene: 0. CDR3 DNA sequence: TGTGCCAGCGGACAGGGCTACGAGCAGTACTTC. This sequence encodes CASGQGYEQYF.

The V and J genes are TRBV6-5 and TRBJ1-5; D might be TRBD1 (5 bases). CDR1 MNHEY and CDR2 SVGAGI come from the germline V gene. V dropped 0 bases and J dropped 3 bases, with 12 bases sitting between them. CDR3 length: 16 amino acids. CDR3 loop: CASSYSTGRVNQPQHF. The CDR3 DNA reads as TGTGCCAGCAGTTACTCGACGGGCAGGGTCAATCAGCCCCAGCATTTT.